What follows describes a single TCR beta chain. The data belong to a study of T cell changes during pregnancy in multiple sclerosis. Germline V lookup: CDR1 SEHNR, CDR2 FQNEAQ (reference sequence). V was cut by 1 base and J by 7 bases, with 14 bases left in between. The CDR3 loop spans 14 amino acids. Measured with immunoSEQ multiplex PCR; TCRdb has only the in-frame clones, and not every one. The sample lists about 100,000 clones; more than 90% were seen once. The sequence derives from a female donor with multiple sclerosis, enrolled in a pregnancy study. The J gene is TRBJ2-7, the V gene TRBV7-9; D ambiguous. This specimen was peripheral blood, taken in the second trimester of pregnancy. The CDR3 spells CASSLGTDSGEQYF. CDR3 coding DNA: TGTGCCAGCAGCTTAGGTACCGACTCCGGAGAGCAGTACTTC.